This T cell receptor (beta chain) originates from a study of identical twins. All donors were healthy, and all were Caucasian. Template switching, a step in the protocol, added a universal primer site, and cDNA carried unique molecular identifiers. TCRdb used MiXCR to reprocess the 5' RACE reads, holding one entry per CDR3 protein. The table shows roughly 690,000 distinct CDR3 sequences, with around 6.1% occurring only once. V shed 6 bases, J shed 6 bases, and the junction held 5 bases outside the gene matches. CDR1 is SEHNR and CDR2 is FQNEAQ in the germline V gene (reference sequence). The CDR3 totals 13 residues. As for this clonotype: Antigen: not known.

Study observations and caveats: High-abundance cord blood beta clonotypes had fewer insertions; memory repertoires showed none. Partial confounding of zero-insertion analyses by invariant MAIT and iNKT cells was possible.

The origin of this receptor is a young man in good health. The genes are TRBV7-9 and TRBJ2-7, with TRBD2 matching over 10 bases. The sample consisted of naive T cells sorted from blood. The CDR3 DNA sequence: TGTGCCAGCAGGGCTAGCGGGAGTGCCGAGCAGTACTTC. The encoded protein is CASRASGSAEQYF.